This T cell receptor (beta chain) was obtained from a study of blood T cell repertoires in COVID-19. Study in general: Material from acute and convalescent COVID-19 was sourced from the United States, Italy and Spain. Nucleic acid was either cDNA or gDNA, and it came from T cells, B-cell-depleted T cells, or PBMCs.

The V and J ends lost 6 bases and 2 bases, in that order; junction bases with no gene match: 6. The CDR3 contains 14 residues. Germline V lookup: CDR1 MNHEY, CDR2 SMNVEV (reference sequence). This clone was recorded a few times. Methods used by the authors: Amplification of reference gene primers was used by the study to estimate nucleated cell counts. Repertoires were generated with immunoSEQ multiplex PCR, while TCRdb's copy carries only in-frame clones and drops some. V and J calls plus clone size are reproduced from that table; the DNA served to infer D and trimming. This table has about 240,000 clones, 70% to 85% appearing once.

This receptor was obtained from a woman aged 80 or over with acute or convalescent COVID-19. The chain has TRBV27 and TRBJ2-7; TRBD1 matches at 8 bases. Material for sequencing was peripheral blood. The DNA of the CDR3 is TGTGCCAGCAGCCGACAGGGGTACCCCTACGAGCAGTACTTC. This encodes CASSRQGYPYEQYF.